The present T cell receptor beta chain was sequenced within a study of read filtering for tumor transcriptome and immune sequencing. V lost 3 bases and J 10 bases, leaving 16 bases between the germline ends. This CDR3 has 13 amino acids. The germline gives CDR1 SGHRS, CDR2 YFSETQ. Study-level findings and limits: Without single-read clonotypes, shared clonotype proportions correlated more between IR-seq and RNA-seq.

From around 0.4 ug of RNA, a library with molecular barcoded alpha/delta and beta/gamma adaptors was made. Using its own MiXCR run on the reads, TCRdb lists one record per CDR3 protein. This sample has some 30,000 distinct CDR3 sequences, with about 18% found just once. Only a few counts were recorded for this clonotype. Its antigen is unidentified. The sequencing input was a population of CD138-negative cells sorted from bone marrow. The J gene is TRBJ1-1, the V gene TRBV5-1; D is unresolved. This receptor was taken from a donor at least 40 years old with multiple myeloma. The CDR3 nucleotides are TGCGCCAGCAGCTCCGACTCCCCCTGGCCAGCTTTCTTT. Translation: CASSSDSPWPAFF.